The 15 T cell receptor beta chains below were found in one sample sequenced in a study of shared T cell receptors in the human thymus (dated by TCRdb to 2020 to 2022). Library preparation employed the immunoSEQ multiplex PCR assay. TCRdb took this table from immuneACCESS and kept in-frame rearrangements with V and J called. Such tables lack part of the clones; where checked against another copy, unresolved V genes explain under half of the gap, and the rest is unexplained. The sample table lists some 660,000 clones, over 75% of them with a count of one. About 0.0094% of the sample lies in the top ten. This sample was also put to use in a study of human thymus T cells.

Sequencing was performed on thymocytes. These TCRs come from a boy younger than two with a congenital heart defect. Donor details come from another sample of the same person, matched by shared clones.

Details on this clone: The junction differs from germline at one of its ends, possibly a read error. The CDR3 DNA sequence: TGTGCCAGCACTGGGGGCCAGGGGACCTATGAGCAGTACTTC. Translation gives CASTGGQGTYEQYF. The gene calls are TRBV25-1 and TRBJ2-7, with a tentative D call TRBD1 (6 bases). The CDR3 has 14 residues. From germline, CDR1 is MGHDK and CDR2 SYGVNS.

The genes are TRBV30 and TRBJ1-1, with 9 bases identical to TRBD1. The CDR3 totals 18 residues. The trim removed 1 base at V and 0 bases at J, leaving 12 bases unmatched. Germline CDR1 GTSNPN, CDR2 SVGIG (reference sequence). The CDR3 is CAWSGTGGGLSVNTEAFF. CDR3 nucleotide sequence: TGTGCCTGGAGTGGAACAGGGGGCGGACTTTCTGTGAACACTGAAGCTTTCTTT.

This clone was detected only a few times. The chain recombines TRBV29-1 with TRBJ2-1; 9 bases are a match to TRBD1. There are 16 residues in the CDR3. J was trimmed by 10 bases and V by 4 bases; bases with no gene match: 17. Germline V gene data show CDR1 as SQVTM and CDR2 as ANQGSEA. The CDR3 is CSVGGLRDRAVGEQFF. As DNA, the CDR3 is TGCAGCGTTGGGGGGCTCCGGGACAGGGCAGTGGGGGAGCAGTTCTTC.

This clone has a single count. The V and J genes are TRBV28 and TRBJ2-3; 10 bases match TRBD2. CDR1 MDHEN and CDR2 SYDVKM come from the germline V gene. After removal of 4 bases from V and 0 bases from J, the junction contained 10 bases not matched to a gene. The CDR3 runs 18 residues. The CDR3 DNA reads as TGTGCCAGCAGTTCTAGGGGGACTAGCGCCGATAGCACAGATACGCAGTATTTT. This codes for CASSSRGTSADSTDTQYF.

V is TRBV6-6 and J is TRBJ2-2; weak D call: TRBD2 (6 bases). The germline V and J ends were trimmed by 6 bases and 5 bases, with 16 bases remaining between them. Germline CDR1 reads MNHNY; CDR2 reads SVGAGI (reference sequence). The CDR3 is 15 residues long. As DNA, the CDR3 is TGTGCCAGCAGCCCTTGGGCTAGCGCAACCGGGGAGCTGTTTTTT. Translated: CASSPWASATGELFF.

The rearrangement joins TRBV5-1 to TRBJ1-1, with a possible D match to TRBD1 (5 bases). The germline gives CDR1 SGHRS, CDR2 YFSETQ. The ends were cut back, 0 bases at V and 1 base at J, with 10 bases in the middle. This CDR3 region has 15 residues. For the CDR3, the DNA is TGCGCCAGCAGCTTGGGGGTCAGGGAGAACACTGAAGCTTTCTTT. Protein: CASSLGVRENTEAFF.

The CDR3 loop is CATSSLSGYDTEAFF. The DNA of the CDR3 is TGTGCCACCAGCTCCCTGTCAGGTTATGACACTGAAGCTTTCTTT. The chain combines TRBV15 with TRBJ1-1, with unresolved D. Trimming removed 5 bases at V and 3 bases at J, with 16 bases between. Germline V gives CDR1 LNHNV, CDR2 YYDKDF (reference sequence). There are 15 residues in the CDR3.

This clone appeared once. The chain uses TRBV4-3 and TRBJ1-2; TRBD1 aligns across 7 bases. Germline V gene data show CDR1 as LGHNA and CDR2 as YSLEER. The CDR3 has 15 amino acids. V gave up 0 bases and J gave up 8 bases; unmatched junction bases: 9. In nucleotides, the CDR3 is TGCGCCAGCAGCCAAGATCAGTATAGGGGGCGCGGCTACACCTTC. Translating gives CASSQDQYRGRGYTF.

The chain employs TRBV19 and TRBJ1-1; D is possibly TRBD1 (5 bases). The CDR3 sequence is 15 residues long. Germline CDR1 LNHDA, CDR2 SQIVND (reference sequence). V was trimmed by 3 bases and J by 2 bases, leaving 13 bases between them. The CDR3 DNA reads as TGTGCCAGTAGTATGGGGCCGACGCCTAACACTGAAGCTTTCTTT. Its translation: CASSMGPTPNTEAFF.

On this clone: Other DNA sequences in the same sample also yield this CDR3. V is TRBV6-5 and J is TRBJ1-6; TRBD1 aligns across 7 bases. The length of the CDR3 is 14 residues. With 2 bases clipped from V and 8 bases from J, the junction kept 3 bases outside the gene matches. From germline, CDR1 is MNHEY and CDR2 SVGAGI. CDR3 nucleotides: TGTGCCAGCAGTTACAGGGACAGATATTCACCCCTCCACTTT. Translated: CASSYRDRYSPLHF.

This chain links TRBV2 with TRBJ2-7, with a possible D match to TRBD1 (5 bases). Germline V gives CDR1 SNHLY, CDR2 FYNNEI. The germline V and J ends were trimmed by 7 bases and 6 bases, with 16 bases remaining between them. The CDR3 runs 13 residues. Here the CDR3 reads CASTGWGIGEQYF. Written as DNA, the CDR3 is TGTGCCAGCACAGGGTGGGGAATCGGCGAGCAGTACTTC.

The gene calls are TRBV19 and TRBJ2-1, with D maybe TRBD2 (7 bases). The length of the CDR3 is 14 residues. Trimming took off 4 bases at V and 5 bases at J, with 12 bases between the two ends. From germline, CDR1 is LNHDA and CDR2 SQIVND (reference sequence). The CDR3 bases are TGTGCCAGTAGTAAGCGGGACACCCACAATGAGCAGTTCTTC. Translated, it gives CASSKRDTHNEQFF.

The chain employs TRBV11-1 and TRBJ2-2, with TRBD1 matching over 9 bases. V trimming: 5 bases; J trimming: 2 bases; junction bases outside the gene matches: 6. The germline CDR1 and CDR2 sequences are SGHAT and FQDESV (reference sequence). CDR3 length: 16 residues. CDR3 amino acids: CASSPYRGLNTGELFF. As DNA, the CDR3 is TGTGCCAGCAGCCCTTACAGGGGGCTAAACACCGGGGAGCTGTTTTTT.

The V and J genes are TRBV6-1 and TRBJ2-5; 9 nucleotides match TRBD2. CDR1 is MNHNS and CDR2 is SASEGT in the germline V gene. This CDR3 region has 13 residues. The junction had 3 bases not matched to a gene; V was cut back by 6 bases and J by 4 bases. The CDR3 here is CASSLGLAETQYF. The CDR3 DNA follows: TGTGCCAGCAGCTTGGGACTAGCAGAGACCCAGTACTTC.

The V call is TRBV6-5, the J call TRBJ2-3; D gene uncertain. The CDR3 is 16 residues long. V lost 2 bases to trimming and J lost 2 bases, with 14 bases between them. Germline V gene data show CDR1 as MNHEY and CDR2 as SVGAGI. As DNA, the CDR3 is TGTGCCAGCAGTTACCCCCCTTGCAAGCTCACAGATACGCAGTATTTT. Residues: CASSYPPCKLTDTQYF.